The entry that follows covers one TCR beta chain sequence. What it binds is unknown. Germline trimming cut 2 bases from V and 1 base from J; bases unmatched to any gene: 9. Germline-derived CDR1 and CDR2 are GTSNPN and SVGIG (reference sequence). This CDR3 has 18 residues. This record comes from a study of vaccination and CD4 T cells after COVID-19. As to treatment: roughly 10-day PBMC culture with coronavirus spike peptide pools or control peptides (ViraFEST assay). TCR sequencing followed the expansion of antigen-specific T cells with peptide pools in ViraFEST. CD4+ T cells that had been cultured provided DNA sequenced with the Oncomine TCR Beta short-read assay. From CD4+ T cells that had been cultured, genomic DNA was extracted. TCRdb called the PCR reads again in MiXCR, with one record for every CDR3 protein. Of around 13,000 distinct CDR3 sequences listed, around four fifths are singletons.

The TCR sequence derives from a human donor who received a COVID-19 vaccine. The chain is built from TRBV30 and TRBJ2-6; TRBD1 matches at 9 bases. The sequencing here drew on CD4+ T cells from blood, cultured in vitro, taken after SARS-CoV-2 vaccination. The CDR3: CAWSLGTGSLSGANVLTF. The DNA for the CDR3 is TGTGCCTGGAGTCTCGGGACAGGGAGCTTGTCTGGGGCCAACGTCCTGACTTTC.